Listed below are T cell receptor beta chains from one sample, sequenced in a study of shared clonotypes between healthy human individuals. Generated by immunoSEQ multiplex PCR, the TCRdb table keeps only in-frame clones and is missing some. The sample lists roughly 2.5 million clones; over 85% were seen once. Sequencing input: naive CD4+ T cells sorted from blood. The receptors were sampled from a man between 18 and 29 years old in good health. Both conserved end residues are part of each CDR3. A D gene is named only where the DNA matches it firmly. Rows may omit the clone size; those that give it use once, few, many or a size class.

TRBV18	TRBJ2-3	TRBD2	NA	TGTGCCAGCTCACCACATAGCGGGAGCACAGATACGCAGTATTTT	CASSPHSGSTDTQYF
TRBV5-1	TRBJ2-7	NA	NA	TGCGCCAGCAGCTCGGGGCTCTACGAGCAGTACTTC	CASSSGLYEQYF
TRBV5-6	TRBJ1-2	NA	NA	TGTGCCAGCAGCTTCCTTTCATTGGGTGGCTACACCTTC	CASSFLSLGGYTF
TRBV6-5	TRBJ2-7	TRBD1	NA	TGTGCCAGCAGTTACCGGGACAGGGGATCCTACGAGCAGTACTTC	CASSYRDRGSYEQYF
TRBV5-1	TRBJ1-2	NA	NA	TGCGCCAGCAGCTTGGACAGGGCGAACTATGGCTACACCTTC	CASSLDRANYGYTF
TRBV10-3	TRBJ1-6	TRBD1	NA	TGTGCCATCAGGGAGGACAGGGTCAATTCACCCCTCCACTTT	CAIREDRVNSPLHF
TRBV30	TRBJ1-2	NA	NA	TGTGCCTGGAGTCGGCCAGGAAAAAACTATGGCTACACCTTC	CAWSRPGKNYGYTF
TRBV19	TRBJ1-2	NA	NA	TGTGCCAGTAGGGAGCTTTGGGTGAATGACTACACCTTC	CASRELWVNDYTF
TRBV21-1	TRBJ2-7	NA	NA	TGTGCCAGCACCCTAGTAGGAGCCAACTACGAGCAGTACTTC	CASTLVGANYEQYF
TRBV30	TRBJ2-7	NA	few	TGTGCCTGGAGTATGGGGGGCGGGTACGAGCAGTACTTC	CAWSMGGGYEQYF
TRBV11-2	TRBJ2-7	NA	NA	TGTGCCAGCAGCTTTATCTACGAGCAGTACTTC	CASSFIYEQYF
TRBV5-5	TRBJ1-5	NA	NA	TGTGCCAGCAGCTCTGGGCCAACGGGGCAGCCCCAGCATTTT	CASSSGPTGQPQHF
TRBV5-1	TRBJ1-1	NA	NA	TGCGCCAGCTCCTGGACCGACGGGACGGCTGAAGCTTTCTTT	CASSWTDGTAEAFF
TRBV10-3	TRBJ1-4	NA	NA	TGTGCCATCAGGGATGACAGTGCAACTAATGAAAAACTGTTTTTT	CAIRDDSATNEKLFF
TRBV30	TRBJ2-7	NA	NA	TGTGCCTGGAGTGGGGACCCCTACGAGCAGTACTTC	CAWSGDPYEQYF
TRBV5-6	TRBJ1-3	NA	NA	TGTGCCAGCGAACAGGGCCACTCTGGAAACACCATATATTTT	CASEQGHSGNTIYF
TRBV2	TRBJ1-4	NA	NA	TGTGCCAGCAGGGCGACAGGTTCCAGGAGTGAAAAACTGTTTTTT	CASRATGSRSEKLFF
TRBV2	TRBJ2-4	NA	once	TGTGCCAGCAACAAAGAAAACAGGGCCTGGGGCAAAAACATTCAGTACTTC	CASNKENRAWGKNIQYF